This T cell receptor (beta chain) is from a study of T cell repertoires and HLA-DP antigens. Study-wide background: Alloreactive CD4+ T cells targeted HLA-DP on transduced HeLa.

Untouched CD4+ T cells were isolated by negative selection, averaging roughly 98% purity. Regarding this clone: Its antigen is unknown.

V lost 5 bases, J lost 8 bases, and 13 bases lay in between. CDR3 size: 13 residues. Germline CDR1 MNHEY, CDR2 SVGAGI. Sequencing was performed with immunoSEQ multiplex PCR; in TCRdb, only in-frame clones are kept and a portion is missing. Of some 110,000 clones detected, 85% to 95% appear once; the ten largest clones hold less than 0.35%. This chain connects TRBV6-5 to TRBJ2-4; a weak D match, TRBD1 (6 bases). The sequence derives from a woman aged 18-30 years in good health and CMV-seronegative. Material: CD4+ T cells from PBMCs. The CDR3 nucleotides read TGTGCCAGCAGTCGGACAGAGGCGGACATTCAGTACTTC. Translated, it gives CASSRTEADIQYF.